What follows are 25 T cell receptor beta chains derived from one specimen sequenced in a study of CD8 T cells in ankylosing spondylitis. TCRdb fed the 5' RACE reads into MiXCR, producing one record per CDR3 protein. The table shows about 340,000 distinct CDR3 sequences, with approximately 15% occurring only once. Sequencing was carried out using blood, either unsorted or a sorted T cell fraction (not recorded which). These receptors were obtained from a male donor with ankylosing spondylitis or in good health (not recorded which).

This clonotype was detected a few times. The V gene is TRBV5-1, the J gene TRBJ2-5; D call uncertain. Germline-derived CDR1 and CDR2 are SGHRS and YFSETQ. The CDR3 is made up of 12 amino acids. V shed 7 bases and J shed 8 bases, with 15 bases lying between them. The CDR3 reads CASGPSGVTQYF. CDR3 coding DNA: TGCGCCAGCGGGCCTTCAGGAGTAACCCAGTACTTC.

The chain has TRBV3-1 and TRBJ1-2; TRBD1 agrees at 9 bases. The V segment lost 2 bases and the J segment 3 bases; nucleotides outside the gene matches: 4. Germline CDR1 is LGHDT and CDR2 is YNNKEL (reference sequence). This CDR3 contains 15 residues. This CDR3 is CASSQPGTGHYGYTF. Here the CDR3 DNA reads TGTGCCAGCAGCCAACCAGGGACAGGGCACTATGGCTACACCTTC. Looking up the rest from reference TRBV3-1 and TRBJ1-2 gives the full variable domain: DTAVSQTPKYLVTQMGNDKSIKCEQNLGHDTMYWYKQDSKKFLKIMFSYNNKELIINETVPNRFSPKSPDKAHLNLHINSLELGDSAVYFCASSQPGTGHYGYTFGSGTRLTVV.

In this sample, this clonotype turned up a few times. This chain uses TRBV6-1 with TRBJ2-1; 7 nucleotides align to TRBD2. V gave up 6 bases and J gave up 4 bases; unmatched junction bases: 9. CDR3 size: 15 residues. Germline V gene sequence: CDR1 MNHNS, CDR2 SASEGT. The CDR3 reads CASRSSGNYYNEQFF. DNA for the CDR3: TGTGCCAGCAGATCAAGCGGGAACTATTACAATGAGCAGTTCTTC.

This clonotype was counted only a few times. The gene calls are TRBV6-1 and TRBJ2-5; 9 positions agree with TRBD1. Germline V gives CDR1 MNHNS, CDR2 SASEGT. The length of the CDR3 is 15 residues. With V trimmed by 7 bases and J by 1 base, 7 bases remained unmatched. CDR3 nucleotides: TGTGCCAGCATGGGACAGGGAGAAATCCAAGAGACCCAGTACTTC. It encodes CASMGQGEIQETQYF.

The genes are TRBV7-8 and TRBJ1-1; possibly TRBD1 for D (6 bases). With 3 bases removed from V and 3 bases from J, the gap between germline ends came to 11 bases. The CDR3 loop spans 14 amino acids. Germline assignment: CDR1 SGHVS and CDR2 FQNEAQ. CDR3 DNA sequence: TGTGCCAGCAGCTTCAACAGGGCGGACACTGAAGCTTTCTTT. Encoded protein: CASSFNRADTEAFF.

This clonotype was detected only once. The chain couples TRBV5-1 to TRBJ1-4; D is uncertain. CDR1 and CDR2 (germline): SGHRS, YFSETQ. This CDR3 spans 15 amino acids. V was shortened by 1 base and J by 4 bases, with 11 bases between the two germline ends. CDR3 amino acids: CASSLTADGNEKLFF. The CDR3, as DNA: TGCGCCAGCAGCTTGACGGCAGATGGTAATGAAAAACTGTTTTTT. The variable domain in full, with the rest retrieved from reference TRBV5-1 and TRBJ1-4, is KAGVTQTPRYLIKTRGQQVTLSCSPISGHRSVSWYQQTPGQGLQFLFEYFSETQRNKGNFPGRFSGRQFSNSRSEMNVSTLELGDSALYLCASSLTADGNEKLFFGSGTQLSVL.

This clonotype was counted a few times. The V gene is TRBV4-1, the J gene TRBJ2-2, with 8 bases identical to TRBD1. The CDR3 length is 17 residues. J lost 4 bases, V lost 1 base, and 8 bases had no gene match. In germline, CDR1 is MGHRA, CDR2 YSYEKL. This CDR3 reads CASSQGTGKARTGELFF. CDR3 sequence (DNA): TGCGCCAGCAGCCAAGGGACAGGGAAAGCCCGCACCGGGGAGCTGTTTTTT.

The chain is built from TRBV12-3 or TRBV12-4 and TRBJ2-5, with D unclear. This CDR3 contains 14 residues. V shed 7 bases and J shed 5 bases, with 17 bases lying between them. In DNA, the CDR3 is TGTGCCAGCACCTCGGTATTCTCCGATGAGACCCAGTACTTC. This sequence encodes CASTSVFSDETQYF.

The chain couples TRBV12-3 or TRBV12-4 to TRBJ2-1; D could derive from TRBD1 or TRBD2 (5 bases each). The germline V and J ends were trimmed by 6 bases and 8 bases, with 23 bases remaining between them. The CDR3 spans 16 residues. This CDR3 reads CASSPPGAPSQHEQFF. DNA of the CDR3: TGTGCCAGCAGCCCCCCCGGGGCCCCCAGCCAGCATGAGCAGTTCTTC.

There are a few counts of this clonotype. The V call is TRBV27, the J call TRBJ2-6; 8 bases line up with TRBD1. The germline V gene encodes CDR1 MNHEY and CDR2 SMNVEV (reference sequence). J gave up 0 bases and V 4 bases, and 5 bases lay outside the gene matches. This CDR3 is 17 amino acids long. CDR3 DNA sequence: TGTGCCAGCAGTTCCGGGACAGGACCCTCTGGGGCCAACGTCCTGACTTTC. Amino acids: CASSSGTGPSGANVLTF.

CDR3 DNA sequence: TGCGCCAGCAGCGAACTAATCGGACAAGAACAAGAGACCCAGTACTTC. Residues: CASSELIGQEQETQYF. The V gene is TRBV5-1, the J gene TRBJ2-5, with a possible D match to TRBD1 (5 bases). CDR3 length equals 16 residues. V was clipped by 4 bases and J by 2 bases, with 18 bases between them. The germline gives CDR1 SGHRS, CDR2 YFSETQ.

This clonotype was counted once. The chain recombines TRBV29-1 with TRBJ2-5, with unresolved D. The CDR3 has 13 amino acids. Per the germline V gene, CDR1 is SQVTM and CDR2 is ANQGSEA. The V gene lost 1 base and the J gene lost 0 bases, with 6 bases spanning the gap. The CDR3 sequence: CSVEGAYQETQYF. The CDR3 DNA sequence: TGCAGCGTTGAAGGGGCTTACCAAGAGACCCAGTACTTC.

This chain connects TRBV12-3 or TRBV12-4 to TRBJ1-2, with 7 bases lining up with TRBD1. This CDR3 spans 16 amino acids. V gave up 7 bases and J gave up 2 bases; unmatched junction bases: 13. Written as DNA, the CDR3 is TGTGCCAGCACTCTGAGAGGACAGGAGACGAACTATGGCTACACCTTC. Amino acids: CASTLRGQETNYGYTF.

The CDR3 DNA reads TGCGCCAGCCGATTACAGGCGGGGGTTGATGGCTACACCTTC. Translated, it gives CASRLQAGVDGYTF. The chain combines TRBV5-1 with TRBJ1-2; D perhaps matches TRBD1 (5 bases). Germline loops: CDR1 SGHRS, CDR2 YFSETQ. The germline V and J ends were trimmed by 7 bases and 6 bases, with 19 bases remaining between them. There are 14 residues in the CDR3.

This sequence joins TRBV15 and TRBJ2-5; 9 bases match TRBD2. The germline gives CDR1 LNHNV, CDR2 YYDKDF (reference sequence). The CDR3 length is 14 residues. The J segment lost 5 bases and the V segment lost 1 base, leaving 2 bases of the junction unmatched. The CDR3 spells CATSRGTSVETQYF. CDR3 DNA sequence: TGTGCCACCAGCAGAGGGACTAGCGTGGAGACCCAGTACTTC.

The chain combines TRBV6-5 with TRBJ2-7; 10 nucleotides line up with TRBD2. Trimming removed 5 bases from V and 7 bases from J; junction bases left unmatched: 11. This CDR3 contains 15 residues. Germline assignment: CDR1 MNHEY and CDR2 SVGAGI. CDR3 residues: CASSTLAGELREQYF. In DNA form, the CDR3 reads TGTGCCAGCAGTACTCTAGCGGGAGAGCTTAGGGAGCAGTACTTC.

The chain couples TRBV29-1 to TRBJ1-1; D uncertain. The CDR3 is 14 amino acids. V shed 6 bases and J shed 1 base, with 15 bases lying between them. Germline-derived CDR1 and CDR2 are SQVTM and ANQGSEA. The CDR3 loop is CSVRSRLSNTEAFF. CDR3 coding DNA: TGCAGCGTCCGGTCAAGATTGTCGAACACTGAAGCTTTCTTT.

The chain has TRBV5-1 and TRBJ2-5; 9 nucleotides align to TRBD1. This CDR3 is built from 12 residues. Germline lookup yields CDR1 SGHRS and CDR2 YFSETQ. Trimming removed 6 bases from V and 4 bases from J; junction bases left unmatched: 1. CDR3 amino acids: CASTTGGETQYF. DNA for the CDR3: TGCGCCAGCACGACAGGGGGAGAGACCCAGTACTTC. The full variable domain, completed using reference TRBV5-1 and TRBJ2-5, is KAGVTQTPRYLIKTRGQQVTLSCSPISGHRSVSWYQQTPGQGLQFLFEYFSETQRNKGNFPGRFSGRQFSNSRSEMNVSTLELGDSALYLCASTTGGETQYFGPGTRLLVL.

This clonotype turned up a few times. The genes are TRBV5-5 and TRBJ2-5, with a tentative D call TRBD1 (6 bases). Per germline, CDR1 SGHKS and CDR2 YYEKEE (reference sequence). The length of the CDR3 is 15 residues. Trimming took 3 bases from V and 0 from J, leaving 12 bases between them. This chain's CDR3 is CASSWGGQNQETQYF. The CDR3, as DNA: TGTGCCAGCAGCTGGGGCGGACAGAACCAAGAGACCCAGTACTTC. Using reference TRBV5-5 and TRBJ2-5 for the parts outside the CDR3, the full variable domain is DAGVTQSPTHLIKTRGQQVTLRCSPISGHKSVSWYQQVLGQGPQFIFQYYEKEERGRGNFPDRFSARQFPNYSSELNVNALLLGDSALYLCASSWGGQNQETQYFGPGTRLLVL.

CDR3 loop: CSARMTSGYTDTQYF. CDR3 in DNA: TGCAGTGCTAGGATGACTAGCGGTTACACAGATACGCAGTATTTT. The chain recombines TRBV20-1 with TRBJ2-3; 9 bases line up with TRBD2. V was clipped by 3 bases and J by 2 bases; unmatched bases: 6. The germline V gene encodes CDR1 DFQATT and CDR2 SNEGSKA (reference sequence). The CDR3 covers 15 residues.

The sample holds a few counts of this clonotype. This chain links TRBV28 with TRBJ1-5, with D unclear. V was shortened by 1 base and J by 6 bases, with 13 bases between the two germline ends. Germline V lookup: CDR1 MDHEN, CDR2 SYDVKM. CDR3 size: 15 residues. DNA of the CDR3: TGTGCCAGCAGTTTATTACAGACCGGAGGTCAGCCCCAGCATTTT. This sequence encodes CASSLLQTGGQPQHF.

The chain uses TRBV12-3 or TRBV12-4 and TRBJ2-1; 8 bases agree with TRBD1. The CDR3 consists of 14 residues. The V and J ends lost 6 bases and 8 bases, in that order; junction bases with no gene match: 9. The CDR3 nucleotides are TGTGCCAGCAGCCCCCAGGGGGCGTTGGATGAGCAGTTCTTC. Translating it yields CASSPQGALDEQFF.

This rearrangement joins TRBV7-2 to TRBJ2-1, with 10 positions matching TRBD2. The ends lost 1 base at V and 7 bases at J; junction bases unmatched: 7. CDR3 length: 16 amino acids. CDR1 is SGHTA and CDR2 is FQGNSA in the germline V gene. CDR3 DNA: TGTGCCAGCAGCTTAGTCTCTAGCGGGAGTAGGAATGAGCAGTTCTTC. This gives the protein CASSLVSSGSRNEQFF.

In nucleotides, the CDR3 is TGTGCCAGCAGTCCGGGACAGGGGAGGGACGAGCAGTTCTTC. This codes for CASSPGQGRDEQFF. The rearrangement joins TRBV12-3 or TRBV12-4 to TRBJ2-1; 10 bases are shared with TRBD1. The length of the CDR3 is 14 residues. V dropped 5 bases and J dropped 10; count of bases not matched to a gene: 8.

The chain is built from TRBV7-9 and TRBJ2-2; 11 bases agree with TRBD1. V gave up 6 bases and J gave up 1 base; unmatched junction bases: 7. The CDR3 extends over 17 amino acids. Per germline, CDR1 SEHNR and CDR2 FQNEAQ (reference sequence). DNA for the CDR3: TGTGCCAGCAGTCAAGGACAGGGGGCAAGGAACACCGGGGAGCTGTTTTTT. It codes for CASSQGQGARNTGELFF.